The 13 T cell receptor beta chains below all came from one sample that was sequenced in a study of monozygotic twins with inflammatory bowel disease. After re-calling the 5' RACE reads, TCRdb lists one entry per CDR3 protein, DNA absent. The sample has fewer than 110,000 distinct CDR3 sequences. The specimen was blood. Receptor source: a human donor with ulcerative colitis or Crohn's disease, or a healthy co-twin of an affected twin (not recorded which).

The chain uses TRBV6-6 and TRBJ1-1. This CDR3 is 14 amino acids long. Per the germline V gene, CDR1 is MNHNY and CDR2 is SVGAGI (reference sequence). CDR3 sequence: CASSSTDAVAEAFF.

The chain is built from TRBV6-1 and TRBJ1-1. The germline CDR1 and CDR2 sequences are MNHNS and SASEGT. The CDR3 has 13 amino acids. The CDR3 loop reads CASSEKENTEAFF.

The rearrangement links TRBV7-6 to TRBJ2-2; TCRdb's assignment of TRBD1 cannot be checked, as there is no DNA. This CDR3 has 16 amino acids. Germline V gene sequence: CDR1 SGHVS, CDR2 FNYEAQ. The CDR3: CASSLNGKMNTGELFF.

V and J are TRBV29-1 and TRBJ2-1; TCRdb lists TRBD1, though no DNA is available to test this call. From germline, CDR1 is SQVTM and CDR2 ANQGSEA. The CDR3 covers 14 residues. CDR3 amino acids: CSVGGQGGSLEQFF.

V gene TRBV6-2 or TRBV6-3 combines with J gene TRBJ2-7; the D gene TCRdb calls, TRBD1, cannot be checked with no DNA. Germline V lookup: CDR1 MNHEY, CDR2 SVGEGT. The CDR3 spans 15 residues. This CDR3 reads CASDRSGQGYYEQYF.

The chain uses TRBV27 and TRBJ2-7; absent DNA, TCRdb's TRBD1 call cannot be checked. The CDR3 loop spans 14 amino acids. Germline CDR1 is MNHEY and CDR2 is SMNVEV (reference sequence). The CDR3 loop is CASSFPGQGYEQYF.

V gene TRBV24-1 combines with J gene TRBJ1-2. The CDR3 is 14 residues long. Germline V lookup: CDR1 KGHDR, CDR2 SFDVKD. The CDR3 here is CATSDSRVLYGYTF.

The chain employs TRBV29-1 and TRBJ2-1; TCRdb's D call of TRBD2 is untestable without DNA. Germline V gene lookup returns CDR1 SQVTM and CDR2 ANQGSEA. This CDR3 region has 15 residues. The CDR3 reads CSVVYQAGVNNEQFF.

The chain couples TRBV11-2 to TRBJ1-4. Germline lookup yields CDR1 SGHAT and CDR2 FQNNGV. The CDR3 has 14 amino acids. The CDR3 loop reads CASSGSSYNEKLFF.

The chain links TRBV9 to TRBJ2-6. This CDR3 has 14 residues. CDR1 is SGDLS, CDR2 YYNGEE, per germline. CDR3 sequence reads: CASSVSYGANVLTF.

This rearrangement joins TRBV29-1 to TRBJ2-2. This CDR3 is 15 amino acids long. In germline, CDR1 is SQVTM, CDR2 ANQGSEA. CDR3 sequence reads: CSVVKVGANTGELFF.

The chain links TRBV20-1 to TRBJ2-4. The CDR3 length is 14 residues. Germline CDR1 DFQATT, CDR2 SNEGSKA (reference sequence). CDR3 sequence reads: CSARELGSKNIQYF.

The chain links TRBV20-1 to TRBJ2-6; TCRdb indicates TRBD1, and absent DNA this call remains unverified. CDR1 is DFQATT and CDR2 is SNEGSKA in the germline V gene (reference sequence). The CDR3 contains 16 residues. CDR3 protein: CSATTGELAGADVLTF.